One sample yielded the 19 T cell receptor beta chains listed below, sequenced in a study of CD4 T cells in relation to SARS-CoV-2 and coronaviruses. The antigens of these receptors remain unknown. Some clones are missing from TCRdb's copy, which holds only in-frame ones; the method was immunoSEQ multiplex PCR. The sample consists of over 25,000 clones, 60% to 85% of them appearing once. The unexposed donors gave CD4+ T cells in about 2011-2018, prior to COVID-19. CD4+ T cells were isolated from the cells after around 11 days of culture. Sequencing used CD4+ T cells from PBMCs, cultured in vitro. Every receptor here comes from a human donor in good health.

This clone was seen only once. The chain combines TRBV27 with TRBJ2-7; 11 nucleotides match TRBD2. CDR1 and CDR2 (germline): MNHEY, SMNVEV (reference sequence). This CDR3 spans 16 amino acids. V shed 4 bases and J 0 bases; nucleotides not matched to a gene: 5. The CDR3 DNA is TGTGCCAGCAGTTCGGCCGGGACTAGCGGCTCCTACGAGCAGTACTTC. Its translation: CASSSAGTSGSYEQYF.

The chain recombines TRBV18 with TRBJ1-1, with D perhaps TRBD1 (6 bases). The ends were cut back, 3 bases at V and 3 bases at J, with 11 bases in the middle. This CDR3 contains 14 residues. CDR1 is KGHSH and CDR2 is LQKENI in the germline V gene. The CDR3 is CASSPTGFDTEAFF. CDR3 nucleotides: TGTGCCAGCTCACCGACAGGATTTGACACTGAAGCTTTCTTT.

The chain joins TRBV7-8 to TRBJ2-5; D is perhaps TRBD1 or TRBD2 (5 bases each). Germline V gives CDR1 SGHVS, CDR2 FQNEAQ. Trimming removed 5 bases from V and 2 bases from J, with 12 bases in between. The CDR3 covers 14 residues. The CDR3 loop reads CASSGPGGQETQYF. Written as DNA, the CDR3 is TGTGCCAGCAGCGGGCCTGGGGGTCAAGAGACCCAGTACTTC.

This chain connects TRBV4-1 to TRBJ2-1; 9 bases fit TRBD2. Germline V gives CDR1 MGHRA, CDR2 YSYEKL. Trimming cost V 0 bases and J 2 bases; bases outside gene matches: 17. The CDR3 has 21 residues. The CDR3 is CASSQEGAGSGSLRTYNEQFF. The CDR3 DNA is TGCGCCAGCAGCCAAGAAGGGGCCGGTAGCGGGAGTCTCAGGACCTACAATGAGCAGTTCTTC.

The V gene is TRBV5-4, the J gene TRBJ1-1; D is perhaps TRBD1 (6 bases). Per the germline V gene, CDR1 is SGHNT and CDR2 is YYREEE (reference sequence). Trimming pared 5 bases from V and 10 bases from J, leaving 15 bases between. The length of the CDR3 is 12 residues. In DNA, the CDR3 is TGTGCCAGCAGGCAGGGGAGTAGCGGAGCTTTCTTT. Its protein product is CASRQGSSGAFF.

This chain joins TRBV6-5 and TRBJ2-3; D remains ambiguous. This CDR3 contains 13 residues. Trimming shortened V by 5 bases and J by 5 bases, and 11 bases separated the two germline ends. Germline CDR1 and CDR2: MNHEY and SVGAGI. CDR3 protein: CASSPSLGDTQYF. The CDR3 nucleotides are TGTGCCAGCAGTCCTAGTCTCGGAGATACGCAGTATTTT.

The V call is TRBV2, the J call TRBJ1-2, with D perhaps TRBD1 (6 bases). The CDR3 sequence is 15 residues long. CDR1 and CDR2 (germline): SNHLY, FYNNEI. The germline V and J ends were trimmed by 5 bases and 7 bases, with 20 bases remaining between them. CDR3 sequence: CASSTSNRGAFGYTF. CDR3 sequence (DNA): TGTGCCAGCAGTACGTCAAACCGGGGGGCGTTTGGCTACACCTTC.

The DNA of the CDR3 is TGTGCCAGCAAAGAGGACGCAACCGGGGCTGGTTATGGCTACACCTTC. Protein product: CASKEDATGAGYGYTF. The chain combines TRBV2 with TRBJ1-2, with D possibly matching TRBD1 (5 bases). Trimming pared 7 bases from V and 5 bases from J, leaving 23 bases between. The CDR3 consists of 16 residues. Germline CDR1 and CDR2: SNHLY and FYNNEI.

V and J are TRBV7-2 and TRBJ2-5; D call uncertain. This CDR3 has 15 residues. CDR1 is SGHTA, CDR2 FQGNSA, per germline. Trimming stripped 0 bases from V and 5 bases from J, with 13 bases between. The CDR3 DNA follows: TGTGCCAGCAGCTTAGCACTCTCTCCTAGGGAGACCCAGTACTTC. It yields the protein CASSLALSPRETQYF.

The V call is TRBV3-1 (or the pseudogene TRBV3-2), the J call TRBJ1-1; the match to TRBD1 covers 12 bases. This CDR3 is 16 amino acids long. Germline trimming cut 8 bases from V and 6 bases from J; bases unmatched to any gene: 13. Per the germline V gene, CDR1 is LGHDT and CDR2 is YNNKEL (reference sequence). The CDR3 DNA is TGTGCCAGCCGGTGGGGGACAGGGGGCGCAGGAGCTGAAGCTTTCTTT. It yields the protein CASRWGTGGAGAEAFF.

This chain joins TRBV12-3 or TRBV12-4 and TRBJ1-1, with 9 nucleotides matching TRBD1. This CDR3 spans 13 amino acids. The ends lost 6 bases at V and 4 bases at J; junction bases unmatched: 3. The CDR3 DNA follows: TGTGCCAGCAGGGGGACAGGGAGCACTGAAGCTTTCTTT. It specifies CASRGTGSTEAFF.

The CDR3 region has the DNA TGTGCCAGTAGTATTGGGGGTGGGAGCACTGAAGCTTTCTTT. It codes for CASSIGGGSTEAFF. J is TRBJ1-1 and V is TRBV19; D possibly corresponds to TRBD1 (5 bases). V was trimmed by 3 bases and J by 4 bases, leaving 12 bases between them. CDR1 and CDR2 (germline): LNHDA, SQIVND (reference sequence). The CDR3 length is 14 residues.

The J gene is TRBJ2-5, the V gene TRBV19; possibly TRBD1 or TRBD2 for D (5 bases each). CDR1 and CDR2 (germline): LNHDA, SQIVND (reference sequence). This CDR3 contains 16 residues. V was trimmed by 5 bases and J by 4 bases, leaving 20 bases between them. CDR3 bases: TGTGCCAGTAGTCGCCGGGACCCCACAAGGAGAGAGACCCAGTACTTC. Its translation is CASSRRDPTRRETQYF. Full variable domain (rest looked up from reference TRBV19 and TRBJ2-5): DGGITQSPKYLFRKEGQNVTLSCEQNLNHDAMYWYRQDPGQGLRLIYYSQIVNDFQKGDIAEGYSVSREKKESFPLTVTSAQKNPTAFYLCASSRRDPTRRETQYFGPGTRLLVL.

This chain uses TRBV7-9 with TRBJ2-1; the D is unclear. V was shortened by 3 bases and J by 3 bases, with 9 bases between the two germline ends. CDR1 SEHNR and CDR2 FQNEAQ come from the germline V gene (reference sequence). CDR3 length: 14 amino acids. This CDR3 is CASSFPGFYNEQFF. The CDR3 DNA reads TGTGCCAGCAGCTTTCCGGGCTTCTACAATGAGCAGTTCTTC.

CDR3 amino acids: CASSERWGSQETQYF. CDR3 nucleotides: TGTGCCAGCAGTGAGCGTTGGGGAAGCCAAGAGACCCAGTACTTC. The chain recombines TRBV25-1 with TRBJ2-5; D ambiguous. The germline V and J ends were trimmed by 3 bases and 1 base, with 12 bases remaining between them. The CDR3 is made up of 15 amino acids. The germline V gene encodes CDR1 MGHDK and CDR2 SYGVNS.

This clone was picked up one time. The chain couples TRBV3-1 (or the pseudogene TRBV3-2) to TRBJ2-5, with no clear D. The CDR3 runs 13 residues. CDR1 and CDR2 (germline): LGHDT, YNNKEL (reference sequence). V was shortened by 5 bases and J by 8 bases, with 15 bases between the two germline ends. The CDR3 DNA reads TGTGCCAGCAGCGTTCCCGGGCCATCTACCCAGTACTTC. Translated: CASSVPGPSTQYF.

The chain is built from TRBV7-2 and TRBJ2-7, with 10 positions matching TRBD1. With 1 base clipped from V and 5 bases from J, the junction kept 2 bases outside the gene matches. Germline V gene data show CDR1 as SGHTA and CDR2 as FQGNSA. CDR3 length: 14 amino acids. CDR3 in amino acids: CASSLGQGAHEQYF. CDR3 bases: TGTGCCAGCAGCTTAGGACAGGGGGCCCACGAGCAGTACTTC.

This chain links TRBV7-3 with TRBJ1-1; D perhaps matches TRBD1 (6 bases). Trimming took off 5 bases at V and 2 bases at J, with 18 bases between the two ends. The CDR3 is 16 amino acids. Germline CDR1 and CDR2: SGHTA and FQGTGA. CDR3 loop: CASSPGGSRGNTEAFF. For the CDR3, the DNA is TGTGCCAGCAGCCCCGGCGGGTCCAGGGGTAACACTGAAGCTTTCTTT.

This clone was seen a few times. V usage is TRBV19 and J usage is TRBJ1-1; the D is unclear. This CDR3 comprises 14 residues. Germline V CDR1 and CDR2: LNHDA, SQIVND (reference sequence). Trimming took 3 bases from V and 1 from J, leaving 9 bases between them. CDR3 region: CASSMYGTNTEAFF. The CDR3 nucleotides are TGTGCCAGTAGTATGTATGGTACGAACACTGAAGCTTTCTTT. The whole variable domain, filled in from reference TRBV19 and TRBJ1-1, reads DGGITQSPKYLFRKEGQNVTLSCEQNLNHDAMYWYRQDPGQGLRLIYYSQIVNDFQKGDIAEGYSVSREKKESFPLTVTSAQKNPTAFYLCASSMYGTNTEAFFGQGTRLTVV.